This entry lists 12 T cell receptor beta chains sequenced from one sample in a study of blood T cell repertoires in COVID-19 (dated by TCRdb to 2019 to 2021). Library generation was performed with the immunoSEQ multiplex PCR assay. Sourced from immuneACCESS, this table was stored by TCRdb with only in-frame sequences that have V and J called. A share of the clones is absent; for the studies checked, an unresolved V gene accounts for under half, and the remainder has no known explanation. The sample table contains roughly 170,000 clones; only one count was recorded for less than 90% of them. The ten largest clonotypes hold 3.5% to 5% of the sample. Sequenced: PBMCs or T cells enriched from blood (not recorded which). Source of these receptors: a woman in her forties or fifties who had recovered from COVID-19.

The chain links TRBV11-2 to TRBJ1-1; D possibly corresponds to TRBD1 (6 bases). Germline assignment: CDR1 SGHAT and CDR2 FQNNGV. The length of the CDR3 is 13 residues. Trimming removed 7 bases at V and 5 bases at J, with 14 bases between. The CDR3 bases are TGTGCCAGCAACGAAGGGGGATGGACTGAAGCTTTCTTT. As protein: CASNEGGWTEAFF.

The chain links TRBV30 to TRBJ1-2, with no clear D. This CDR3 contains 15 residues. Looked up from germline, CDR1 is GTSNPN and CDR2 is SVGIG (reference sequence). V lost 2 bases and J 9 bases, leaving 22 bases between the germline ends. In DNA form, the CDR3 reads TGTGCCTGGAGTCACCAAGACCGGGATGAATCGCGCTACACCTTC. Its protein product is CAWSHQDRDESRYTF.

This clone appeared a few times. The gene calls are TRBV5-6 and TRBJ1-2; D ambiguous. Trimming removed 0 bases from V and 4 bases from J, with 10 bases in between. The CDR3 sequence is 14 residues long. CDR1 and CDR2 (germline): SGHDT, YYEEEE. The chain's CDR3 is CASSLGRGSYGYTF. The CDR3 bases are TGTGCCAGCAGCTTGGGGCGGGGTTCCTATGGCTACACCTTC.

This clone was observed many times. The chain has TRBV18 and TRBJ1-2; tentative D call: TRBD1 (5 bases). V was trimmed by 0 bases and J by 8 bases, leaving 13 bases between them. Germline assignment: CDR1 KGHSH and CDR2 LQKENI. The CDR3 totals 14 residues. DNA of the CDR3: TGTGCCAGCTCACCACCGGCAGGGCCTAGGGGCTACACCTTC. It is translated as CASSPPAGPRGYTF.

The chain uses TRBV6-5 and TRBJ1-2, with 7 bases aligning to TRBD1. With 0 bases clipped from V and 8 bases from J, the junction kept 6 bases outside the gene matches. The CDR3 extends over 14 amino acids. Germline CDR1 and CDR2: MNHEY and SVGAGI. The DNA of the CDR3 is TGTGCCAGCAGTTACTCTCTAGGGGGCCGGGGCTACACCTTC. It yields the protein CASSYSLGGRGYTF.

DNA of the CDR3: TGTGCCAGCAGTCCTCCCGCCAGGGGGGTAAGAGGAAACTATGGCTACACCTTC. Its translation: CASSPPARGVRGNYGYTF. The chain carries TRBV21-1 and TRBJ1-2; TRBD1, the table's D call, was not compared with the DNA. TRBV21-1 is deemed a pseudogene. The CDR3 runs to 18 residues.

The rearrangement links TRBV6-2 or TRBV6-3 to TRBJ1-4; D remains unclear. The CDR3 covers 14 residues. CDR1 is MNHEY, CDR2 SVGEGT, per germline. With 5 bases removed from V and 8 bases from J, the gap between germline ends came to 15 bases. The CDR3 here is CASSDPGPGEKLFF. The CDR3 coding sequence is TGTGCCAGCAGTGATCCGGGCCCGGGGGAAAAACTGTTTTTT.

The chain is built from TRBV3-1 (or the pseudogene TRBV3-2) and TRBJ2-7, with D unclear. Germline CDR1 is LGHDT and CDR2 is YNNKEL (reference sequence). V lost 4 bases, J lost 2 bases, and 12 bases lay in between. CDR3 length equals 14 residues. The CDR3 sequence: CASSPSMGPYEQYV. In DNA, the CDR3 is TGTGCCAGCAGCCCCTCGATGGGCCCCTACGAGCAGTACGTC.

CDR3 sequence (DNA): TGTGCCAGCAGCTTAGGCGGGAGGATCGAGCAGTACGTC. Protein product: CASSLGGRIEQYV. This sequence joins TRBV7-9 and TRBJ2-7; 8 nucleotides agree with TRBD2. The germline gives CDR1 SEHNR, CDR2 FQNEAQ (reference sequence). J lost 6 bases, V lost 1 base, and 2 bases had no gene match. CDR3 length: 13 residues.

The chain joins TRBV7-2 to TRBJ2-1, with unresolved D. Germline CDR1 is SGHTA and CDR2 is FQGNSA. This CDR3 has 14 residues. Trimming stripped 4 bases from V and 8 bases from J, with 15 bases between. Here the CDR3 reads CASSSRLPKDEQFF. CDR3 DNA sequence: TGTGCCAGCAGCTCCCGACTGCCCAAGGATGAGCAGTTCTTC.

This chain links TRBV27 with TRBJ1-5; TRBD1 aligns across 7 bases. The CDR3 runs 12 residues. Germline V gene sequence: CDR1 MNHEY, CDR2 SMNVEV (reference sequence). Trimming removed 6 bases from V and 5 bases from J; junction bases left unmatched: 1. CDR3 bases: TGTGCCAGCAGACAGGGGTATCAGCCCCAGCATTTT. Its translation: CASRQGYQPQHF.

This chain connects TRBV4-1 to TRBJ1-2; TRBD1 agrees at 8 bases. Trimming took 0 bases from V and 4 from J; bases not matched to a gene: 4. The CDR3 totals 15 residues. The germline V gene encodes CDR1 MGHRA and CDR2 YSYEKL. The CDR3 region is CASSQENRGTYGYTF. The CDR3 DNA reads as TGCGCCAGCAGCCAAGAGAACAGGGGGACCTATGGCTACACCTTC.